The following is a T cell receptor beta chain sequence with its context. Its antigen is currently unknown. The sample originates from a study of cytomegalovirus exposure and HLA in healthy donors. Whole-study results and caveats: Within an earlier analysis, most TCR beta V segments proved productive either about 87% or about 30% of the time.

13 Jbeta primers and 60 Vbeta primers were used for the PCR. TCRdb keeps only in-frame clones here, not all; method: immunoSEQ multiplex PCR. The table has more than 130,000 clones, roughly 80% seen once. The source of this sequence is a woman between 45 and 65 years old in good health and CMV-seronegative. Sequenced: PBMCs.

This chain's CDR3 is CATSRARGDYNEQFF. The CDR3 DNA reads TGTGCCACCAGCAGAGCCAGGGGGGACTACAATGAGCAGTTCTTC. V is TRBV15 and J is TRBJ2-1, with D possibly being TRBD1 (7 bases). Germline CDR1 LNHNV, CDR2 YYDKDF (reference sequence). The CDR3 sequence is 15 residues long. V lost 1 base and J 3 bases, leaving 10 bases between the germline ends.